A single sample gave rise to the 9 T cell receptor beta chains below, sequenced in a study of cytomegalovirus exposure and HLA in healthy donors. 13 Jbeta primers and 60 Vbeta primers were used for the PCR. The table came from immunoSEQ multiplex PCR; TCRdb's copy has only in-frame clones and leaves some out. The table includes around 150,000 clones, about 82% detected once. Sequencing used PBMCs. All receptors come from a woman in her twenties or thirties in good health and CMV-seropositive.

This clone was observed a few times. The gene calls are TRBV4-3 and TRBJ2-7; 7 nucleotides agree with TRBD1. V gave up 1 base and J gave up 4 bases; unmatched junction bases: 4. The CDR3 sequence is 14 residues long. In germline, CDR1 is LGHNA, CDR2 YSLEER. CDR3 nucleotide sequence: TGCGCCAGCAGCCAAGTAGGCAGGGGGTACGAGCAGTACTTC. Its translation: CASSQVGRGYEQYF.

V gene TRBV6-5 combines with J gene TRBJ1-2; D is unclear. CDR3 length: 13 amino acids. The V end was cut by 2 bases, the J end by 2 bases, with 6 bases between. Germline V gene sequence: CDR1 MNHEY, CDR2 SVGAGI. CDR3 sequence: CASSYGENYGYTF. CDR3 coding DNA: TGTGCCAGCAGTTACGGGGAGAACTATGGCTACACCTTC.

This clone was counted only a few times. The rearrangement links TRBV2 to TRBJ1-1; 7 bases fit TRBD1. V lost 4 bases to trimming and J lost 1 base; unmatched junction nucleotides: 6. The CDR3 sequence is 15 residues long. The germline gives CDR1 SNHLY, CDR2 FYNNEI. The CDR3 is CASSVQGLSNTEAFF. CDR3 sequence (DNA): TGTGCCAGCAGTGTACAGGGGCTGTCGAACACTGAAGCTTTCTTT.

The genes are TRBV5-1 and TRBJ2-5; 10 bases are shared with TRBD2. Germline values: CDR1 SGHRS, CDR2 YFSETQ. The trim removed 0 bases at V and 4 bases at J, leaving 12 bases unmatched. CDR3 length equals 18 residues. The CDR3 bases are TGCGCCAGCAGCTTGGGGAGCGGGGGGGCCTTCGGTCGAGAGACCCAGTACTTC. Translation: CASSLGSGGAFGRETQYF.

This clone was seen only a few times. The chain links TRBV5-5 to TRBJ2-7, with 8 positions matching TRBD2. Per germline, CDR1 SGHKS and CDR2 YYEKEE (reference sequence). V lost 2 bases, J lost 4 bases, and 8 bases stayed unmatched. This CDR3 spans 15 amino acids. The CDR3 is CASSFSSGGGYEQYF. The CDR3 DNA is TGTGCCAGCAGCTTTTCCAGCGGGGGAGGATACGAGCAGTACTTC.

The rearrangement uses TRBV7-9 and TRBJ2-4, with 8 bases matching TRBD1. Germline loops: CDR1 SEHNR, CDR2 FQNEAQ (reference sequence). The V and J ends lost 4 bases and 1 base, in that order; junction bases with no gene match: 6. The CDR3 is 16 residues long. The CDR3 DNA sequence: TGTGCCAGCAGCTCATTACGGGACAGGGCCAAAAACATTCAGTACTTC. It yields the protein CASSSLRDRAKNIQYF.

In its sample, this clone was seen a few times. The chain recombines TRBV5-4 with TRBJ2-5; 9 nucleotides agree with TRBD2. The CDR3 is 13 amino acids. Per the germline V gene, CDR1 is SGHNT and CDR2 is YYREEE (reference sequence). The V segment lost 5 bases and the J segment 5 bases; nucleotides outside the gene matches: 4. The CDR3 DNA follows: TGTGCCAGCAGTCCGGCGGGGGGGGAGACCCAGTACTTC. Protein: CASSPAGGETQYF.

V is TRBV30 and J is TRBJ2-1, with a possible D match to TRBD2 (6 bases). This CDR3 has 15 residues. Trimming stripped 2 bases from V and 7 bases from J, with 18 bases between. Germline V gene data show CDR1 as GTSNPN and CDR2 as SVGIG (reference sequence). CDR3 protein: CAWSPAGTPRNEQFF. The CDR3 DNA is TGTGCCTGGAGTCCCGCGGGGACCCCGAGGAATGAGCAGTTCTTC.

This chain joins TRBV5-6 and TRBJ1-6; possibly TRBD1 for D (6 bases). V was trimmed by 3 bases and J by 8 bases, leaving 12 bases between them. The CDR3 covers 14 residues. The germline V gene encodes CDR1 SGHDT and CDR2 YYEEEE. CDR3 in DNA: TGTGCCAGCAGCTCGGGGGGCTGGTATTCACCCCTCCACTTT. It translates to CASSSGGWYSPLHF.